The 27 T cell receptor beta chains listed next were all sequenced from one sample in a study of blood T cell repertoires in COVID-19. Only in-frame clones appear in the TCRdb table, and some are missing; sequencing was by immunoSEQ multiplex PCR. The sample consists of approximately 96,000 clones, roughly 95% of them appearing once. The specimen sequenced was peripheral blood. All receptors derive from a human donor with active COVID-19. The donor label of this sample is uncertain.

The gene calls are TRBV18 and TRBJ2-3; no firm D call. The CDR3 length is 15 residues. Trimming stripped 3 bases from V and 4 bases from J, with 14 bases between. Germline assignment: CDR1 KGHSH and CDR2 LQKENI. The CDR3 sequence: CASSPFTALPDTQYF. The CDR3 nucleotides are TGTGCCAGCTCACCGTTTACTGCTCTCCCAGATACGCAGTATTTT.

The chain joins TRBV5-1 to TRBJ2-5; 11 nucleotides align to TRBD2. The CDR3 consists of 13 residues. CDR1 and CDR2 (germline): SGHRS, YFSETQ. J lost 5 bases, V lost 6 bases, and 3 bases had no gene match. As DNA, the CDR3 is TGCGCCAGCACACTAGCGGGGGATGAGACCCAGTACTTC. It translates to CASTLAGDETQYF.

The J gene is TRBJ2-3, the V gene TRBV19; TRBD2 matches 10 bases. V shed 5 bases and J 8 bases; nucleotides not matched to a gene: 10. The CDR3 extends over 15 amino acids. The V gene's germline CDR1 is LNHDA and CDR2 SQIVND (reference sequence). The DNA for the CDR3 is TGTGCCAGTAGTGTACTAGCGGGGAAGTCAGGTACGCAGTATTTT. This encodes CASSVLAGKSGTQYF.

V gene TRBV20-1 combines with J gene TRBJ1-5, with 7 bases aligning to TRBD1. This CDR3 has 15 amino acids. V lost 3 bases and J lost 4; bases outside the gene matches: 9. Looked up from germline, CDR1 is DFQATT and CDR2 is SNEGSKA (reference sequence). CDR3 loop: CSASPVEQGNQPQHF. CDR3 in DNA: TGCAGTGCTAGTCCAGTCGAACAGGGGAATCAGCCCCAGCATTTT.

V usage is TRBV6-5 and J usage is TRBJ1-2, with TRBD1 identical over 8 bases. With 8 bases clipped from V and 4 bases from J, the junction kept 6 bases outside the gene matches. The CDR3 sequence is 13 residues long. Looked up from germline, CDR1 is MNHEY and CDR2 is SVGAGI. CDR3 bases: TGTGCCAGCGTGACCGGGACAGGCTATGGCTACACCTTC. This encodes CASVTGTGYGYTF.

J is TRBJ2-1 and V is TRBV6-5; 9 nucleotides line up with TRBD1. The ends lost 0 bases at V and 5 bases at J; junction bases unmatched: 5. The CDR3 sequence is 16 residues long. Germline lookup yields CDR1 MNHEY and CDR2 SVGAGI. The CDR3 bases are TGTGCCAGCAGTTACTCCGGACAGGGGTGGGACAATGAGCAGTTCTTC. It is translated as CASSYSGQGWDNEQFF.

The chain recombines TRBV4-3 with TRBJ2-7, with D perhaps TRBD2 (6 bases). Germline V lookup: CDR1 LGHNA, CDR2 YSLEER. The V gene lost 0 bases and the J gene lost 4 bases, with 25 bases spanning the gap. CDR3 length equals 19 residues. CDR3 region: CASSQDSPGPGGRWYEQYF. The DNA of the CDR3 is TGCGCCAGCAGCCAAGATTCCCCGGGGCCCGGGGGAAGGTGGTACGAGCAGTACTTC.

This chain joins TRBV6-5 and TRBJ1-2, with 7 bases aligning to TRBD1. CDR1 and CDR2 from the germline V gene are MNHEY and SVGAGI. CDR3 length: 13 amino acids. The junction had 7 bases not matched to a gene; V was cut back by 6 bases and J by 6 bases. DNA for the CDR3: TGTGCCAGCAGATACAGACAGGGTCATGGCTACACCTTC. It yields the protein CASRYRQGHGYTF.

Concerning this clone: The junction does not match germline at one end; this may be a read error. This CDR3 is also generated by other DNA sequences in the sample. CDR3 residues: CASSQDRLAGGNEQYF. CDR3 coding DNA: TGTGCCAGCAGCCAAGATCGCCTAGCGGGGGGTAACGAGCAATACTTC. V and J are TRBV3-1 (or the pseudogene TRBV3-2) and TRBJ2-7, with 11 bases lining up with TRBD2. Per the germline V gene, CDR1 is LGHDT and CDR2 is YNNKEL (reference sequence). The CDR3 consists of 16 residues.

The J gene is TRBJ2-7, the V gene TRBV5-1; D might be TRBD1 (7 bases). CDR1 and CDR2 from the germline V gene are SGHRS and YFSETQ. V was shortened by 5 bases and J by 0 bases, with 18 bases between the two germline ends. The CDR3 loop spans 16 amino acids. CDR3 DNA sequence: TGCGCCAGCAGGCGGGACAGACGCATGAGCTCCTACGAGCAGTACTTC. Its translation: CASRRDRRMSSYEQYF.

This rearrangement joins TRBV5-6 to TRBJ1-2; D unresolved. V was shortened by 3 bases and J by 3 bases, with 6 bases between the two germline ends. Per the germline V gene, CDR1 is SGHDT and CDR2 is YYEEEE. This CDR3 region has 12 residues. As DNA, the CDR3 is TGTGCCAGCAGCTCGGGAGACTATGGCTACACCTTC. Translating gives CASSSGDYGYTF.

The rearrangement joins TRBV19 to TRBJ2-1; TRBD2 agrees at 7 bases. With V trimmed by 10 bases and J by 1 base, 10 bases remained unmatched. This CDR3 is built from 15 residues. Per germline, CDR1 LNHDA and CDR2 SQIVND (reference sequence). The DNA for the CDR3 is TGTGCCACCAAACGGGCGGGGGTGTCCTACAATGAGCAGTTCTTC. Protein: CATKRAGVSYNEQFF.

J is TRBJ2-5 and V is TRBV18; TRBD2 matches 11 bases. The trim removed 2 bases at V and 2 bases at J, leaving 10 bases unmatched. CDR3 length: 18 amino acids. Germline V gives CDR1 KGHSH, CDR2 LQKENI. This CDR3 is CASSPLASGRRGQETQYF. CDR3 nucleotides: TGTGCCAGCTCACCATTGGCTAGCGGGAGGAGGGGTCAAGAGACCCAGTACTTC.

The chain has TRBV28 and TRBJ2-7, with 11 bases that match TRBD1. Germline V gene sequence: CDR1 MDHEN, CDR2 SYDVKM. This CDR3 has 14 residues. J was trimmed by 0 bases and V by 6 bases; bases with no gene match: 1. The CDR3 DNA sequence: TGTGCCAGCAGGGGACAGGGGGGCTCCTACGAGCAGTACTTC. Translated: CASRGQGGSYEQYF.

CDR3 DNA: TGTGCCAGCAGGGCGGGACTACTCTACCTTGGGGATACGCAGTATTTT. It yields the protein CASRAGLLYLGDTQYF. This rearrangement joins TRBV2 to TRBJ2-3, with 7 bases lining up with TRBD2. The V and J ends lost 6 bases and 6 bases, in that order; junction bases with no gene match: 15. CDR1 is SNHLY, CDR2 FYNNEI, per germline. The CDR3 length is 16 residues.

The table lists this clone with a few counts. V usage is TRBV3-1 (or the pseudogene TRBV3-2) and J usage is TRBJ2-7; D not resolved. The CDR3 consists of 12 residues. Per germline, CDR1 LGHDT and CDR2 YNNKEL (reference sequence). Trimming took off 1 base at V and 12 bases at J, with 13 bases between the two ends. This chain's CDR3 is CASSQASLSWYF. The CDR3 nucleotides are TGTGCCAGCAGCCAAGCCAGTCTCTCATGGTACTTC.

CDR3 loop: CASSLRGRYNEQFF. The DNA for the CDR3 is TGTGCCAGCAGCTTACGAGGGAGATACAATGAGCAGTTCTTC. The chain links TRBV7-2 to TRBJ2-1; tentatively, D is TRBD2 (5 bases). This CDR3 contains 14 residues. Germline CDR1 reads SGHTA; CDR2 reads FQGNSA. V was trimmed by 2 bases and J by 4 bases, leaving 9 bases between them. Variable domain in full (rest from reference TRBV7-2 and TRBJ2-1): GAGVSQSPSNKVTEKGKDVELRCDPISGHTALYWYRQSLGQGLEFLIYFQGNSAPDKSGLPSDRFSAERTGGSVSTLTIQRTQQEDSAVYLCASSLRGRYNEQFFGPGTRLTVL.

The chain recombines TRBV9 with TRBJ2-1, with 7 nucleotides matching TRBD2. In germline, CDR1 is SGDLS, CDR2 YYNGEE. The CDR3 extends over 16 amino acids. The V segment lost 4 bases and the J segment 9 bases; nucleotides outside the gene matches: 16. CDR3 protein: CASSPRPGLVSVEQFF. CDR3 DNA sequence: TGTGCCAGCAGCCCGCGACCCGGACTAGTCTCCGTTGAGCAGTTCTTC.

Comments on this clone: A junction end diverges from the germline sequence, so it may reflect a read error. The chain carries TRBV7-7 and TRBJ2-3, with TRBD2 matching over 11 bases. The CDR3 runs 14 residues. CDR1 and CDR2 from the germline V gene are SSHAT and FNYEAQ (reference sequence). In nucleotides, the CDR3 is TGTGCTAGCAGCTTTAGCGGGAGGGGAGATACGCAGTATTTT. It yields the protein CASSFSGRGDTQYF.

The rearrangement joins TRBV5-6 to TRBJ1-4, with 8 nucleotides matching TRBD1. This CDR3 has 17 amino acids. Trimming took 2 bases from V and 3 from J; bases not matched to a gene: 9. Germline CDR1 reads SGHDT; CDR2 reads YYEEEE. The CDR3 region has the DNA TGTGCCAGCAGCTTTCTTTCTGCGGGACAGGCTAATGAAAAACTGTTTTTT. Protein sequence: CASSFLSAGQANEKLFF.

This clone was recorded once. V usage is TRBV3-1 (or the pseudogene TRBV3-2) and J usage is TRBJ2-5; 11 bases agree with TRBD2. Trimming took 3 bases from V and 5 from J; bases not matched to a gene: 5. Germline V gene lookup returns CDR1 LGHDT and CDR2 YNNKEL (reference sequence). The CDR3 extends over 15 amino acids. The CDR3 DNA follows: TGTGCCAGCAGCCACTTAGCGGGGGGGCCTGAGACCCAGTACTTC. Protein sequence: CASSHLAGGPETQYF.

The chain combines TRBV28 with TRBJ2-1; TRBD1 matches 8 bases. The CDR3 runs to 20 residues. Per germline, CDR1 MDHEN and CDR2 SYDVKM. V shed 6 bases and J 1 base; nucleotides not matched to a gene: 20. DNA for the CDR3: TGTGCCAGCAGCCATCCTCCCGACAGGGGACGCGGAGGGTCCTACAATGAGCAGTTCTTC. It specifies CASSHPPDRGRGGSYNEQFF.

The chain carries TRBV4-3 and TRBJ2-1, with D maybe TRBD2 (6 bases). Per the germline V gene, CDR1 is LGHNA and CDR2 is YSLEER. The germline V and J ends were trimmed by 5 bases and 9 bases, with 14 bases remaining between them. The CDR3 runs 13 residues. The DNA of the CDR3 is TGCGCCAGCAGCGCTCATGTCGGGGGTGAGCAGTTCTTC. Encoded protein: CASSAHVGGEQFF.

The chain carries TRBV7-9 and TRBJ2-5; tentative D call: TRBD1 (6 bases). The CDR3 sequence is 16 residues long. V lost 3 bases to trimming and J lost 2 bases, with 16 bases between them. The V gene's germline CDR1 is SEHNR and CDR2 FQNEAQ (reference sequence). The CDR3 region is CASSLLGTPLQETQYF. The CDR3 nucleotides read TGTGCCAGCAGCTTGCTCGGGACACCTTTACAAGAGACCCAGTACTTC.

J is TRBJ2-1 and V is TRBV4-3; 7 bases fit TRBD2. With V trimmed by 0 bases and J by 0 bases, 8 bases remained unmatched. The germline CDR1 and CDR2 sequences are LGHNA and YSLEER. The CDR3 is made up of 18 amino acids. The CDR3 loop reads CASSQDRAGDLSYNEQFF. The CDR3 DNA sequence: TGCGCCAGCAGCCAAGATCGGGCGGGAGATCTCTCCTACAATGAGCAGTTCTTC.

The chain uses TRBV10-3 and TRBJ1-5, with a weak D call TRBD1 (5 bases). This CDR3 is 14 amino acids long. Germline V gives CDR1 ENHRY, CDR2 SYGVKD. V gave up 4 bases and J gave up 2 bases, with 9 bases separating them. For the CDR3, the DNA is TGTGCCATCAGTGCGCAGGGCGGCAATCAGCCCCAGCATTTT. Protein: CAISAQGGNQPQHF.

The chain employs TRBV28 and TRBJ2-5, with 8 bases identical to TRBD2. There are 14 residues in the CDR3. J gave up 7 bases and V 6 bases, and 10 bases lay outside the gene matches. Per germline, CDR1 MDHEN and CDR2 SYDVKM. The CDR3 is CASRSGGGRPTQYF. The CDR3, as DNA: TGTGCCAGCAGATCCGGGGGGGGGCGTCCGACCCAGTACTTC. Using reference TRBV28 and TRBJ2-5 for the parts outside the CDR3, the full variable domain is DVKVTQSSRYLVKRTGEKVFLECVQDMDHENMFWYRQDPGLGLRLIYFSYDVKMKEKGDIPEGYSVSREKKERFSLILESASTNQTSMYLCASRSGGGRPTQYFGPGTRLLVL.